This TCR beta chain was sequenced for a study of T cell responses to AZD1222 COVID-19 vaccine (dated by TCRdb to the early 2020s). Concerning the study at large: AZD1222 recipients given second doses at about 4 weeks or at about 12 weeks were pooled, since spike-specific TCR depth and breadth were not found to differ between the two schedules. A total of approximately 240 trial participants underwent TCR sequencing, of whom around 200 received two doses of AZD1222 and 26 received two doses of the MenACWY control vaccine. Trial participants were enrolled by age into 18-55, 56-69 and 70-plus year subgroups, with 148, 28 and 57 TCR-sequenced participants respectively.

Here V drops 2 bases and J drops 4 bases, and the junction holds 3 bases not matched to any gene. The germline V gene (reference sequence) sets CDR1 to GTSNPN and CDR2 to SVGIG. Counted from cysteine to phenylalanine, this CDR3 has 13 amino acids. CDR3 DNA only is kept here, 39 bases in frame from base 1. What the work shows at the level of the full study, not this receptor alone: The 56-69-year group was small, and its depth increase did not reach significance, likely because of low power. A significant rise in spike-specific TCR breadth and depth was observed after two AZD1222 doses relative to day 0 and relative to MenACWY recipients. Most participants were white British and females outnumbered males, and the authors suggested that clonal diversity may have been underestimated. Reportedly, close to half of the unique spike-specific TCRs recognized epitopes lying outside the regions that are mutated in the B.1.351 and B.1.1.7 variants. The whole spike protein was spanned by vaccine-associated CD4 TCRs, and dominant responses were seen in regions 160-218 and 743-854. Only five to seven AZD1222 recipients were SARS-CoV-2 seropositive at baseline, limiting conclusions about previously exposed vaccinees. Because no day 14 peak-response samples were available, the repertoires could be characterized only after the peak T cell response.

In the case of this clone: Its antigen has not been determined. No base qualities exist here, and no much larger clone lies one base off it.

The CDR3 regions of human TCRbeta chains were analyzed by immunosequencing. The published analysis was carried out like this. Repertoire TCRs were matched against a reference library of SARS-CoV-2-specific TCRs generated with the MIRA antigen-specificity platform. Breadth was defined as the fraction of unique TCRs that were SARS-CoV-2-associated. Depth was defined as the fraction of total T cells that were SARS-CoV-2-associated. Using the MIRA data, each spike-specific TCR was assigned both to the spike region to which the TCR was reactive and to a CD4 or CD8 class. Log10-transformed breadth and depth values were compared by one-way ANOVA with Sidak's multiple comparisons tests. TCRdb limited this immuneACCESS table to in-frame rearrangements with V and J called. A share of clones is missing; checked studies link under half to unresolved V genes, and the rest is unexplained. The V and J calls and clone size are taken from that table; D and trimming were inferred from the DNA. The sample includes 55,000 to 75,000 clones, with over 60% observed a single time. The ten largest clonotypes hold 9.5% to 13% of the sample.

In light of the paper, this sample's time point label describes: baseline before first vaccination. The vaccinee samples were drawn from two UK trials, COV001 and COV002, one of which was a single-blind randomized controlled phase 2/3 trial testing AZD1222 (ChAdOx1 nCoV-19) in healthy adults. Trial participant PBMC samples were collected at day 0 and day 28 after the second dose for TCRbeta chain sequencing. The chain employs TRBV30 and TRBJ1-1; TRBD1 aligns with 8 central bases. The sample consisted of peripheral blood, taken on day 0 of AZD1222 vaccination. The sequence derives from an adult in good health. CDR3 protein: CAWSTTGGTEAFF. The DNA sequence is given as TGTGCCTGGAGTACCACAGGGGGCACTGAAGCTTTCTTT. When the CDR3 is completed using the reference TRBV30 and TRBJ1-1 genes on either side, the full variable domain is SQTIHQWPATLVQPVGSPLSLECTVEGTSNPNLYWYRQAAGRGLQLLFYSVGIGQISSEVPQNLSASRPQDRQFILSSKKLLLSDSGFYLCAWSTTGGTEAFFGQGTRLTVV.